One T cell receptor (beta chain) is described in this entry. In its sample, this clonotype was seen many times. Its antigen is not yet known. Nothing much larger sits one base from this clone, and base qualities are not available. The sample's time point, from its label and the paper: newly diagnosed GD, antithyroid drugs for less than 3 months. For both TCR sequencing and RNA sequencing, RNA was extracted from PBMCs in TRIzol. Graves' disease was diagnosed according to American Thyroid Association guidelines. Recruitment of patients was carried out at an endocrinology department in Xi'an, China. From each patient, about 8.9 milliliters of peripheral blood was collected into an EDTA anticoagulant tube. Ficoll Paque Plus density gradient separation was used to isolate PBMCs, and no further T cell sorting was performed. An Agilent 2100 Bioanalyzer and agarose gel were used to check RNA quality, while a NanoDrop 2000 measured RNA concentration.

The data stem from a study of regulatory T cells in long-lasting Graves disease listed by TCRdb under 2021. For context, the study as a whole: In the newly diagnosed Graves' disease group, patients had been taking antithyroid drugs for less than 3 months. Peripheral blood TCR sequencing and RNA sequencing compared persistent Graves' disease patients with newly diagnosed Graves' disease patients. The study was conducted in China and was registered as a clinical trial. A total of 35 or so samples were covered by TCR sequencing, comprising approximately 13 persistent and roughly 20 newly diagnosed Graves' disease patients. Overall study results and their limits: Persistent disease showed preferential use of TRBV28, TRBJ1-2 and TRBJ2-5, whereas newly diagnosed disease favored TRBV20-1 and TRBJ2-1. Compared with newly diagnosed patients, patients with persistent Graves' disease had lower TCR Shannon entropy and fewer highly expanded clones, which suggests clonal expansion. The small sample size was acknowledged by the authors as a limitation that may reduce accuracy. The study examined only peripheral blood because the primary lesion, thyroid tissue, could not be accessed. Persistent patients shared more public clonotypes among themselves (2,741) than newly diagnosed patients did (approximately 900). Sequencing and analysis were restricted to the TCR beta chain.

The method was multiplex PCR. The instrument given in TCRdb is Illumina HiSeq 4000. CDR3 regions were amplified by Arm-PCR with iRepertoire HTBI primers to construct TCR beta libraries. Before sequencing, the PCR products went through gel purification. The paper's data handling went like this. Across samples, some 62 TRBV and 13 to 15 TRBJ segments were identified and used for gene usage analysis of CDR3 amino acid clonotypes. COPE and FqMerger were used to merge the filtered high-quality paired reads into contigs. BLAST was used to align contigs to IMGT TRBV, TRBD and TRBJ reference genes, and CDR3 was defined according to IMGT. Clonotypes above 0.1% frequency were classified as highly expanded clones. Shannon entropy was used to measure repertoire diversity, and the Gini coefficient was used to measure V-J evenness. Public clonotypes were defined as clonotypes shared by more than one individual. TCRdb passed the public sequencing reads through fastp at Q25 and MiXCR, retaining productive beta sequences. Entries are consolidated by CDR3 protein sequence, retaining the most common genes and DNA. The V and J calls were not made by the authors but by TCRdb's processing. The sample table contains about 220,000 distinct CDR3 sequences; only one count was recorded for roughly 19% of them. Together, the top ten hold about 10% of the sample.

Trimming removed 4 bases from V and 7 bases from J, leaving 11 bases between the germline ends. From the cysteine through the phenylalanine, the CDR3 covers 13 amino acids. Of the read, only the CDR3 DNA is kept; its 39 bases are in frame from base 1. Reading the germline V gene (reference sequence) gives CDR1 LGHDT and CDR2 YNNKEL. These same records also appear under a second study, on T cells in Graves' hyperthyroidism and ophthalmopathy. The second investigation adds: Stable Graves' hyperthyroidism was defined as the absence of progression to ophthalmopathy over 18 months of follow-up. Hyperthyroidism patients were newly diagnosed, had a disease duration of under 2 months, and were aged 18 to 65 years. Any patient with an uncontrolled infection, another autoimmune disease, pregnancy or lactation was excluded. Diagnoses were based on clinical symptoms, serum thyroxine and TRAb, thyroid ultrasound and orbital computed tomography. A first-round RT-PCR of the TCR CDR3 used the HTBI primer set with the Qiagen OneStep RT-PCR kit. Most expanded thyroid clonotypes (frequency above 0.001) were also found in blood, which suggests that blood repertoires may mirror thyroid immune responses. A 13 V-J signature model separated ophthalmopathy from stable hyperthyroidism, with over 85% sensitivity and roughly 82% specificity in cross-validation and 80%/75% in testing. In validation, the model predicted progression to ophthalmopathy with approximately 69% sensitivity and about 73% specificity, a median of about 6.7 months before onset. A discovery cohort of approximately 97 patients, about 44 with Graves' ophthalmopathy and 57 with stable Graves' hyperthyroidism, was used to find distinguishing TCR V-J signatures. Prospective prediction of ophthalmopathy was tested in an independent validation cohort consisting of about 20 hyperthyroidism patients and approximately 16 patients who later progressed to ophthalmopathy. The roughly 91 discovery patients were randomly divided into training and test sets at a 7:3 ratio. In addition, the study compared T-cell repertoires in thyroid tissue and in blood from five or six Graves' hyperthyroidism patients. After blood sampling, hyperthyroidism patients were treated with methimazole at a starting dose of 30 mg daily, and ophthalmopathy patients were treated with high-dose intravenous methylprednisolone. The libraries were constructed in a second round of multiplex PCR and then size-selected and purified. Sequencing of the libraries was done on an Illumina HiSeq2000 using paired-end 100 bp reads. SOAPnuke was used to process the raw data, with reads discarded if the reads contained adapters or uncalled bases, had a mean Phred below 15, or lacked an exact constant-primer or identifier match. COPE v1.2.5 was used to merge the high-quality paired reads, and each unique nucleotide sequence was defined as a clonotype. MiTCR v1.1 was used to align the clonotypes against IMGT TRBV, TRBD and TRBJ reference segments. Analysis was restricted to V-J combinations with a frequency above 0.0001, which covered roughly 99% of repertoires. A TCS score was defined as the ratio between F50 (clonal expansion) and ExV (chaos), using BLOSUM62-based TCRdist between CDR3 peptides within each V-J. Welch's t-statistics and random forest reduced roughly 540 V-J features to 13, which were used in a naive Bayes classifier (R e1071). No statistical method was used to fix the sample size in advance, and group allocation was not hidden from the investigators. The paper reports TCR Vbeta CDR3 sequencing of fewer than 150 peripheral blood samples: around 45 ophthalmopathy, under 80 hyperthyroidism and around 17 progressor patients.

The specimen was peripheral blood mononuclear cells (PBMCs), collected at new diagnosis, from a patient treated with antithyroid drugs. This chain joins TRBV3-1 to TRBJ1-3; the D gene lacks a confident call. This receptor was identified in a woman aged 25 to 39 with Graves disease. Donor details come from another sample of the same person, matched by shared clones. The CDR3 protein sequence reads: CASSPMIGNTIYF. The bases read TGTGCCAGCAGCCCAATGATCGGCAACACCATATATTTT.